This record concerns one TCR beta chain sequence. Its antigen is not known. Combining a sample-barcoded 5' primer with a J-beta primer mix, a second PCR ran for 7 to 11 cycles. A template-switch adaptor that had 12 random nucleotides put a tag on each cDNA molecule. TCRdb passed the 5' RACE reads through MiXCR, listing each CDR3 protein once. The table shows about 1.8 million distinct CDR3 sequences, with about 49% occurring only once. Germline CDR1 is MNHEY and CDR2 is SVGAGI. The V and J ends lost 0 bases and 8 bases respectively, with 13 bases between them. The CDR3 runs to 14 residues. Healthy Caucasians from Russia aged about 6 to 90 served as donors. The sample comes from a study of blood T cells in healthy people across ages. General study results and limits: Diversity estimates drawn from one million T cells were deemed underestimates.

Material for sequencing was blood. This clonotype was sampled from a woman aged 40-49 years in good health. V and J are TRBV6-5 and TRBJ1-2, with D tentatively TRBD1 (6 bases). This CDR3 is CASSYSGGARGYTF. The DNA for the CDR3 is TGTGCCAGCAGTTACTCGGGGGGCGCGCGGGGCTACACCTTC.